This TCR beta chain was documented in a study of blood T cell repertoires in COVID-19. On the study more broadly: Both acute and convalescent COVID-19 samples were obtained from the United States, Italy and Spain.

The authors' processing: Amplification from reference gene primers served as the basis for estimated nucleated cell counts. Sequenced by immunoSEQ multiplex PCR; TCRdb stores in-frame clones only, minus some. V and J calls and clone size follow that table, whereas D and trimming were derived from the DNA. The table records approximately 220,000 clones, around nine tenths of them present only once. There are 14 residues in the CDR3. Between the trimmed V and J ends, which lost 0 bases and 8 bases, there was a span of 11 bases. Germline loops: CDR1 SGHDT, CDR2 YYEEEE. The clonotype originates from a man aged 60-69 years who had recovered from COVID-19. The J gene is TRBJ1-4, the V gene TRBV5-6, with D unclear. The sample consisted of peripheral blood. The CDR3 loop reads CASSLDGVAEKLFF. The DNA of the CDR3 is TGTGCCAGCAGCTTGGACGGGGTCGCGGAAAAACTGTTTTTT.